Shown below are 20 T cell receptor beta chains from a single sample sequenced in a study of technical replicates of blood from a handful of donors. Clones were sequenced by immunoSEQ multiplex PCR, and TCRdb holds only the in-frame ones, with some missing. The sample has tens of thousands of clones, 90% seen once. Source material: PBMCs. The receptors originated from a human donor in good health. Some clones in this sample may be carry-over from other donors' samples.

The chain carries TRBV5-1 and TRBJ2-7; weak D call: TRBD1 (6 bases). CDR3 length equals 15 residues. Trimming stripped 4 bases from V and 0 bases from J, with 14 bases between. Per the germline V gene, CDR1 is SGHRS and CDR2 is YFSETQ. The CDR3 coding sequence is TGCGCCAGCAGCCTACTGGACAGCCGCTCCTACGAGCAGTACTTC. Its translation: CASSLLDSRSYEQYF.

This chain links TRBV7-3 with TRBJ2-3, with 9 bases aligning to TRBD2. The CDR3 extends over 16 amino acids. Germline CDR1 reads SGHTA; CDR2 reads FQGTGA. After removal of 5 bases from V and 3 bases from J, the junction contained 9 bases not matched to a gene. The chain's CDR3 is CASSLMGGGATDTQYF. CDR3 nucleotide sequence: TGTGCCAGCAGCCTAATGGGCGGGGGGGCGACAGATACGCAGTATTTT.

The J gene is TRBJ1-2, the V gene TRBV6-6; D not certain. This CDR3 contains 15 residues. Germline CDR1 MNHNY, CDR2 SVGAGI (reference sequence). Trimming took 8 bases from V and 4 from J, leaving 20 bases between them. The CDR3 reads CASHPVGGAFYGYTF. In DNA form, the CDR3 reads TGTGCCAGCCACCCGGTAGGCGGAGCCTTCTATGGCTACACCTTC.

This clone was seen a single time. J is TRBJ2-2 and V is TRBV7-9, with unresolved D. The V gene lost 1 base and the J gene lost 4 bases, with 13 bases spanning the gap. CDR3 length: 16 amino acids. Germline V gene lookup returns CDR1 SEHNR and CDR2 FQNEAQ (reference sequence). The CDR3 reads CASSLVGQEGTGELFF. DNA of the CDR3: TGTGCCAGCAGCTTAGTTGGTCAGGAAGGCACCGGGGAGCTGTTTTTT.

This chain connects TRBV9 to TRBJ2-1; D is undetermined. CDR3 length: 14 residues. CDR1 is SGDLS, CDR2 YYNGEE, per germline. V was pared by 3 bases and J by 7 bases, with 14 bases between. The CDR3, as DNA: TGTGCCAGCAGCGCTATTTGGATCGGGAATGAGCAGTTCTTC. Protein product: CASSAIWIGNEQFF.

The chain has TRBV11-2 and TRBJ2-3; 9 nucleotides match TRBD1. The CDR3 runs 15 residues. CDR1 is SGHAT and CDR2 is FQNNGV in the germline V gene. The J segment lost 4 bases and the V segment lost 1 base, leaving 3 bases of the junction unmatched. CDR3 residues: CASSLGDRAPDTQYF. The DNA for the CDR3 is TGTGCCAGCAGCTTAGGGGACAGGGCGCCAGATACGCAGTATTTT.

The V and J genes are TRBV7-3 and TRBJ2-5; TRBD2 matches at 11 bases. CDR3 length: 15 amino acids. Germline V gene sequence: CDR1 SGHTA, CDR2 FQGTGA. The V and J ends lost 5 bases and 4 bases, in that order; junction bases with no gene match: 6. The CDR3 nucleotides are TGTGCCAGCAGCACTAGCGGGAGCGTAGGAGAGACCCAGTACTTC. Protein sequence: CASSTSGSVGETQYF.

This clone was counted only a few times. This rearrangement joins TRBV4-2 to TRBJ2-3, with no clear D. V was trimmed by 3 bases and J by 2 bases, leaving 6 bases between them. CDR1 is LGHNA and CDR2 is YNFKEQ in the germline V gene. CDR3 length: 13 amino acids. The CDR3 loop is CASSQAFTDTQYF. The CDR3 coding sequence is TGTGCCAGCAGCCAGGCATTCACAGATACGCAGTATTTT.

The chain carries TRBV7-9 and TRBJ1-1, with a weak D call TRBD1 (5 bases). Germline V lookup: CDR1 SEHNR, CDR2 FQNEAQ (reference sequence). V lost 4 bases to trimming and J lost 2 bases, with 14 bases between them. There are 15 residues in the CDR3. The CDR3 protein is CASSSPQGKNTEAFF. As DNA, the CDR3 is TGTGCCAGCAGCTCCCCGCAGGGAAAAAACACTGAAGCTTTCTTT. Combining the CDR3 with reference TRBV7-9 and TRBJ1-1 gives the whole variable domain DTGVSQNPRHKITKRGQNVTFRCDPISEHNRLYWYRQTLGQGPEFLTYFQNEAQLEKSRLLSDRFSAERPKGSFSTLEIQRTEQGDSAMYLCASSSPQGKNTEAFFGQGTRLTVV.

This sequence joins TRBV5-6 and TRBJ2-7; D is ambiguous. The germline gives CDR1 SGHDT, CDR2 YYEEEE. Trimming stripped 1 base from V and 7 bases from J, with 9 bases between. This CDR3 spans 12 amino acids. CDR3 nucleotide sequence: TGTGCCAGCAGCTTGACGTCAGTTGAGCAGTACTTC. It yields the protein CASSLTSVEQYF.

This chain connects TRBV29-1 to TRBJ2-7, with unresolved D. With 0 bases removed from V and 6 bases from J, the gap between germline ends came to 6 bases. Germline values: CDR1 SQVTM, CDR2 ANQGSEA. The CDR3 runs to 11 residues. This chain's CDR3 is CSVEDRGEQYF. The CDR3 DNA reads as TGCAGCGTTGAAGATCGAGGCGAGCAGTACTTC.

This clone was detected a few times. The chain is built from TRBV11-2 and TRBJ2-3; no firm D call. This CDR3 region has 13 residues. V was clipped by 2 bases and J by 5 bases, with 8 bases between them. The germline V gene encodes CDR1 SGHAT and CDR2 FQNNGV. The CDR3 DNA is TGTGCCAGCAGCTTAACTTCACTAGATACGCAGTATTTT. The encoded protein is CASSLTSLDTQYF.

The J gene is TRBJ2-2, the V gene TRBV6-6; D is unclear. Germline loops: CDR1 MNHNY, CDR2 SVGAGI (reference sequence). CDR3 length: 14 amino acids. V lost 7 bases to trimming and J lost 4 bases, with 13 bases between them. CDR3 residues: CASTGWRGTGELFF. In DNA form, the CDR3 reads TGTGCCAGCACTGGGTGGCGCGGCACCGGGGAGCTGTTTTTT.

The genes are TRBV4-2 and TRBJ2-3, with 15 bases fitting TRBD2. The CDR3 has 16 residues. The junction had 4 bases not matched to a gene; V was cut back by 3 bases and J by 6 bases. Germline CDR1 LGHNA, CDR2 YNFKEQ. CDR3 residues: CASSHGLAGGLDTQYF. In nucleotides, the CDR3 is TGTGCCAGCAGCCACGGACTAGCGGGGGGGCTGGATACGCAGTATTTT.

The chain is built from TRBV2 and TRBJ1-6, with TRBD1 matching over 12 bases. Germline V gene data show CDR1 as SNHLY and CDR2 as FYNNEI. The trim removed 6 bases at V and 9 bases at J, leaving 3 bases unmatched. The length of the CDR3 is 14 residues. In DNA, the CDR3 is TGTGCCAGCAGGGGACAGGGGGCGAGTTCACCCCTCCACTTT. Translating it yields CASRGQGASSPLHF.

CDR3 sequence (DNA): TGTGCCAGCAGCTTCCAGCGGCAAGAGACCCAGTACTTC. Its translation: CASSFQRQETQYF. This chain joins TRBV7-2 and TRBJ2-5, with a weak D call TRBD2 (5 bases). Looked up from germline, CDR1 is SGHTA and CDR2 is FQGNSA. V lost 3 bases, J lost 2 bases, and 7 bases lay in between. The CDR3 covers 13 residues.

The J gene is TRBJ1-2, the V gene TRBV2, with D unresolved. The germline CDR1 and CDR2 sequences are SNHLY and FYNNEI. This CDR3 has 14 residues. V lost 6 bases, J lost 3 bases, and 14 bases lay in between. DNA for the CDR3: TGTGCCAGCAGAAAAGGATGGGAGGACTATGGCTACACCTTC. Amino acids: CASRKGWEDYGYTF.

The chain recombines TRBV6-5 with TRBJ2-2, with D possibly TRBD1 on 5 matching bases. The CDR3 is made up of 15 amino acids. The germline CDR1 and CDR2 sequences are MNHEY and SVGAGI. The ends were cut back, 0 bases at V and 6 bases at J, with 11 bases in the middle. The CDR3 spells CASSYSPGWAGELFF. Written as DNA, the CDR3 is TGTGCCAGCAGTTACTCTCCAGGGTGGGCCGGGGAGCTGTTTTTT.

V usage is TRBV5-1 and J usage is TRBJ1-2; 9 nucleotides match TRBD1. The CDR3 totals 14 residues. With 4 bases clipped from V and 7 bases from J, the junction kept 8 bases outside the gene matches. Germline CDR1 SGHRS, CDR2 YFSETQ. CDR3 sequence reads: CASSKGQGIGGYTF. The CDR3 bases are TGCGCCAGCAGCAAGGGACAGGGAATTGGTGGCTACACCTTC.

The chain joins TRBV5-1 to TRBJ2-3, with D possibly matching TRBD2 (6 bases). The germline V and J ends were trimmed by 3 bases and 2 bases, with 13 bases remaining between them. The CDR3 extends over 15 amino acids. CDR1 is SGHRS, CDR2 YFSETQ, per germline. CDR3 in DNA: TGCGCCAGCAGCTCTCCGGGACTCCCCACAGATACGCAGTATTTT. This codes for CASSSPGLPTDTQYF.